A single sample gave rise to the 17 T cell receptor beta chains below, sequenced in a study of blood T cell repertoires in COVID-19. The assay was immunoSEQ multiplex PCR, and TCRdb's table has in-frame clones only and misses some. The sample holds around 100,000 clones, more than 75% seen once. Sequenced input: peripheral blood. The receptors originated from a man aged 25-45 years in a cohort sampled during active COVID-19.

The sample holds a few counts of this clone. In DNA, the CDR3 is TGTGCCAGCAGCGGAGGGACTAGCGGGGGGATACAAGAGACCCAGTACTTC. It codes for CASSGGTSGGIQETQYF. The rearrangement uses TRBV9 and TRBJ2-5; 15 bases are a match to TRBD2. The CDR3 is made up of 17 amino acids. The germline gives CDR1 SGDLS, CDR2 YYNGEE. J gave up 2 bases and V 3 bases, and 5 bases lay outside the gene matches.

The chain employs TRBV5-1 and TRBJ1-4; D gene unclear. The CDR3 contains 16 residues. The V end lost 4 bases, the J end lost 0 bases, and 13 bases lay between the germline ends. Germline CDR1 SGHRS, CDR2 YFSETQ. The CDR3 sequence: CASSPVVSSTNEKLFF. The CDR3 DNA follows: TGCGCCAGCAGCCCGGTTGTGTCCTCAACTAATGAAAAACTGTTTTTT.

CDR3 sequence reads: CASSSPETSGGVAEQYF. Written as DNA, the CDR3 is TGTGCCAGCAGCTCACCCGAGACTAGCGGGGGGGTGGCCGAGCAGTACTTC. This chain uses TRBV5-4 with TRBJ2-7; TRBD2 matches 14 bases. The CDR3 consists of 17 residues. The germline V gene encodes CDR1 SGHNT and CDR2 YYREEE (reference sequence). V shed 3 bases, J shed 6 bases, and the junction held 11 bases outside the gene matches.

The rearrangement links TRBV5-5 to TRBJ2-7; 9 bases are a match to TRBD1. This CDR3 has 14 amino acids. V lost 4 bases and J lost 3; bases outside the gene matches: 5. Germline V gene data show CDR1 as SGHKS and CDR2 as YYEKEE (reference sequence). The chain's CDR3 is CASSRDRAVYEQYF. CDR3 coding DNA: TGTGCCAGCAGCAGGGACAGGGCAGTCTACGAGCAGTACTTC.

This clone was observed a single time. The chain carries TRBV6-5 and TRBJ1-1, with TRBD1 matching over 7 bases. J gave up 0 bases and V 6 bases, and 1 base lay outside the gene matches. The CDR3 sequence is 13 residues long. The germline gives CDR1 MNHEY, CDR2 SVGAGI. The CDR3 here is CASRTGVNTEAFF. Here the CDR3 DNA reads TGTGCCAGCAGAACAGGGGTGAACACTGAAGCTTTCTTT.

The V call is TRBV18, the J call TRBJ2-1, with unresolved D. In germline, CDR1 is KGHSH, CDR2 LQKENI. The CDR3 has 15 amino acids. V lost 6 bases and J 0 bases, leaving 12 bases between the germline ends. CDR3 in amino acids: CASSLQEGSYNEQFF. CDR3 nucleotides: TGTGCCAGCTCCCTTCAGGAAGGCTCCTACAATGAGCAGTTCTTC.

This clone has only one observation. The chain uses TRBV6-1 and TRBJ1-1; TRBD1 is a possible D gene (6 bases). In germline, CDR1 is MNHNS, CDR2 SASEGT. This CDR3 comprises 14 residues. Trimming removed 2 bases at V and 4 bases at J, with 11 bases between. The CDR3 DNA reads TGTGCCAGCAGTGAATCAGGGGAGGGCACTGAAGCTTTCTTT. It specifies CASSESGEGTEAFF.

This chain joins TRBV4-1 and TRBJ2-1; 9 nucleotides match TRBD2. CDR1 MGHRA and CDR2 YSYEKL come from the germline V gene. Trimming removed 0 bases from V and 9 bases from J; junction bases left unmatched: 18. The length of the CDR3 is 19 residues. CDR3 sequence: CASSQDPSLAGPTGGEQFF. CDR3 DNA: TGCGCCAGCAGCCAAGATCCCTCCCTAGCGGGGCCCACCGGGGGTGAGCAGTTCTTC.

The chain uses TRBV11-1 and TRBJ2-6, with 9 bases lining up with TRBD1. Trimming cost V 6 bases and J 2 bases; bases outside gene matches: 5. The germline CDR1 and CDR2 sequences are SGHAT and FQDESV (reference sequence). CDR3 length: 16 amino acids. The DNA for the CDR3 is TGTGCCAGCAGTGTACAGGGGGCGCCTGGGGCCAACGTCCTGACTTTC. Amino acids: CASSVQGAPGANVLTF.

The CDR3 is CATSNTGNQPQHF. CDR3 DNA: TGTGCCACCAGCAATACTGGCAATCAGCCCCAGCATTTT. The J gene is TRBJ1-5, the V gene TRBV15; D ambiguous. Germline-derived CDR1 and CDR2 are LNHNV and YYDKDF (reference sequence). The ends were cut back, 4 bases at V and 2 bases at J, with 6 bases in the middle. The CDR3 length is 13 residues.

J is TRBJ2-2 and V is TRBV5-6, with 9 bases matching TRBD2. The J segment lost 7 bases and the V segment lost 2 bases, leaving 0 bases of the junction unmatched. CDR3 size: 13 residues. Germline CDR1 is SGHDT and CDR2 is YYEEEE. CDR3 bases: TGTGCCAGCAGCTTTAGCGGGGGCGGGGAGCTGTTTTTT. It is translated as CASSFSGGGELFF.

This chain uses TRBV19 with TRBJ1-1; 7 nucleotides match TRBD1. The CDR3 contains 15 residues. The germline V gene encodes CDR1 LNHDA and CDR2 SQIVND (reference sequence). V trimming: 2 bases; J trimming: 3 bases; junction bases outside the gene matches: 6. DNA for the CDR3: TGTGCCAGTAGTATACGGGCAGGGGGAGACACTGAAGCTTTCTTT. Its translation: CASSIRAGGDTEAFF. The whole variable domain, filled in from reference TRBV19 and TRBJ1-1, reads DGGITQSPKYLFRKEGQNVTLSCEQNLNHDAMYWYRQDPGQGLRLIYYSQIVNDFQKGDIAEGYSVSREKKESFPLTVTSAQKNPTAFYLCASSIRAGGDTEAFFGQGTRLTVV.

This chain connects TRBV3-1 (or the pseudogene TRBV3-2) to TRBJ2-1; 8 nucleotides agree with TRBD1. CDR1 LGHDT and CDR2 YNNKEL come from the germline V gene (reference sequence). The CDR3 has 17 residues. With 0 bases clipped from V and 6 bases from J, the junction kept 10 bases outside the gene matches. The chain's CDR3 is CASSQDLRTGHANEQFF. Here the CDR3 DNA reads TGTGCCAGCAGCCAAGACCTGAGGACAGGGCACGCCAATGAGCAGTTCTTC.

This chain joins TRBV6-2 or TRBV6-3 and TRBJ2-5, with a possible D match to TRBD2 (6 bases). Looked up from germline, CDR1 is MNHEY and CDR2 is SVGEGT. The CDR3 extends over 15 amino acids. Trimming shortened V by 2 bases and J by 3 bases, and 13 bases separated the two germline ends. The CDR3 DNA reads as TGTGCCAGCAGTTACGGGGGGAGTCCAGAAGAGACCCAGTACTTC. Amino acids: CASSYGGSPEETQYF.

This clone has only one observation. J is TRBJ2-7 and V is TRBV5-1, with a possible D match to TRBD1 (7 bases). Trimming removed 0 bases at V and 3 bases at J, with 13 bases between. Germline CDR1 is SGHRS and CDR2 is YFSETQ. The CDR3 is made up of 15 amino acids. CDR3 bases: TGCGCCAGCAGCTTGGGTTGGCAGGGGGGCTACGAGCAGTACTTC. Its translation: CASSLGWQGGYEQYF.

This rearrangement joins TRBV7-2 to TRBJ2-7, with 7 bases fitting TRBD2. With 1 base clipped from V and 4 bases from J, the junction kept 10 bases outside the gene matches. This CDR3 contains 16 residues. Germline V gene data show CDR1 as SGHTA and CDR2 as FQGNSA. As DNA, the CDR3 is TGTGCCAGCAGCTTAGGAATCGCTAGCGGAGGGTACGAGCAGTACTTC. Protein sequence: CASSLGIASGGYEQYF.

The chain uses TRBV5-1 and TRBJ2-3; D is undetermined. Per the germline V gene, CDR1 is SGHRS and CDR2 is YFSETQ. The CDR3 sequence is 12 residues long. Trimming took off 2 bases at V and 2 bases at J, with 3 bases between the two ends. CDR3 sequence reads: CASSFNTDTQYF. The CDR3 coding sequence is TGCGCCAGCAGCTTCAACACAGATACGCAGTATTTT.